Listed here are 15 T cell receptor beta chains from one sample, sequenced in a study of T-cell reconstitution after alpha-beta-depleted transplantation in children. It was with unique molecular identifiers that the TCRbeta library was prepared. TCRdb reanalysed the PCR reads using MiXCR and keeps one entry per CDR3 protein. Here the sample spans 200,000 to 250,000 distinct CDR3 sequences, 24% being singletons. The input for sequencing was PBMCs, mostly from graft donor cells, taken 360 days after TCRalphabeta/CD19-depleted stem cell transplant. These receptor sequences come from a female patient between 2 and 10 years old who had a stem cell transplant for congenital amegakaryocytic thrombocytopenia, so the T cells may come from the graft donor.

The chain employs TRBV28 and TRBJ2-7; D might be TRBD1 or TRBD2, each matching 6 bases. Trimming cost V 0 bases and J 2 bases, with 11 bases left between them. Germline CDR1 MDHEN, CDR2 SYDVKM. The CDR3 covers 15 residues. CDR3 nucleotides: TGTGCCAGCAGTTTATGGGAGGGGGGTCCCTACGAGCAGTACTTC. It encodes CASSLWEGGPYEQYF.

The table lists this clonotype with a count of one. V gene TRBV11-1 combines with J gene TRBJ2-3, with 7 positions matching TRBD2. Germline CDR1 and CDR2: SGHAT and FQDESV (reference sequence). CDR3 length equals 19 residues. Losses at the gene ends were 3 bases for V and 3 bases for J; bases not matched to a gene: 18. The CDR3 nucleotides read TGTGCCAGCAGCTTGGTTGGCGGGAGCCTCCTCCGCAGAACAGATACGCAGTATTTT. Encoded protein: CASSLVGGSLLRRTDTQYF.

The chain carries TRBV11-3 and TRBJ2-1; possibly TRBD1 or TRBD2 for D (5 bases each). The ends were cut back, 4 bases at V and 5 bases at J, with 9 bases in the middle. The length of the CDR3 is 13 residues. Germline V lookup: CDR1 SGHNT, CDR2 YENEEA. The CDR3: CASSYGANNEQFF. The CDR3 nucleotides read TGTGCCAGCAGCTACGGGGCGAACAATGAGCAGTTCTTC.

This clonotype occurred a few times. The rearrangement joins TRBV19 to TRBJ2-2; unclear D gene. CDR1 and CDR2 (germline): LNHDA, SQIVND (reference sequence). V was shortened by 7 bases and J by 2 bases, with 11 bases between the two germline ends. The CDR3 extends over 14 amino acids. DNA of the CDR3: TGTGCCAGTATCAATGGACCCAACACCGGGGAGCTGTTTTTT. Amino acid sequence: CASINGPNTGELFF.

Only a few counts were recorded for this clonotype. The chain carries TRBV7-8 and TRBJ1-2; D unclear. CDR1 and CDR2 (germline): SGHVS, FQNEAQ. Trimming pared 5 bases from V and 1 base from J, leaving 17 bases between. This CDR3 comprises 16 residues. CDR3 residues: CASSPTRILINYGYTF. CDR3 in DNA: TGTGCCAGCAGCCCGACGCGCATCCTTATTAACTATGGCTACACCTTC.

J is TRBJ1-5 and V is TRBV28; weak D call: TRBD1 (5 bases). Germline V gene sequence: CDR1 MDHEN, CDR2 SYDVKM. The germline V and J ends were trimmed by 5 bases and 1 base, with 18 bases remaining between them. The CDR3 loop spans 17 amino acids. The CDR3 bases are TGTGCCAGCAGTCGGTCTTCGGGGCGTCGGAGCAATCAGCCCCAGCATTTT. It codes for CASSRSSGRRSNQPQHF.

This chain connects TRBV7-3 to TRBJ2-2, with TRBD2 matching 9 bases. The length of the CDR3 is 15 residues. Germline-derived CDR1 and CDR2 are SGHTA and FQGTGA. J gave up 5 bases and V 5 bases, and 6 bases lay outside the gene matches. This CDR3 reads CASSPGTSRTGELFF. DNA for the CDR3: TGTGCCAGCAGCCCCGGGACTAGCCGGACCGGGGAGCTGTTTTTT. The full variable domain, in which reference TRBV7-3 and TRBJ2-2 provide the parts outside the CDR3, is GAGVSQTPSNKVTEKGKYVELRCDPISGHTALYWYRQSLGQGPEFLIYFQGTGAADDSGLPNDRFFAVRPEGSVSTLKIQRTERGDSAVYLCASSPGTSRTGELFFGEGSRLTVL.

This clonotype was seen a few times. This chain uses TRBV6-1 with TRBJ2-1; tentative D call: TRBD1 (6 bases). The V end lost 2 bases, the J end lost 3 bases, and 11 bases lay between the germline ends. Germline values: CDR1 MNHNS, CDR2 SASEGT. This CDR3 is 15 amino acids long. The CDR3 bases are TGTGCCAGCAGTGAAACCAGGGGCTTCTACAATGAGCAGTTCTTC. Residues: CASSETRGFYNEQFF.

DNA for the CDR3: TGTGCCAGCAGCACCAGACGGCTCCCTAGGCCTGGGGCCAACGTCCTGACTTTC. Its translation is CASSTRRLPRPGANVLTF. This chain connects TRBV21-1 to TRBJ2-6. TRBV21-1 is a known pseudogene. There are 18 residues in the CDR3.

A few counts support this clonotype. The rearrangement uses TRBV5-1 and TRBJ2-3; D is undetermined. Germline loops: CDR1 SGHRS, CDR2 YFSETQ. This CDR3 contains 15 residues. The V and J ends lost 0 bases and 0 bases respectively, with 8 bases between them. The CDR3 protein is CASSLVQPSTDTQYF. The CDR3 bases are TGCGCCAGCAGCTTGGTACAGCCGAGCACAGATACGCAGTATTTT.

Written as DNA, the CDR3 is TGCAGTGCTAGTTCGACCGGGACTAGCTCCTACAATGAGCAGTTCTTC. This gives the protein CSASSTGTSSYNEQFF. V and J are TRBV20-1 and TRBJ2-1; 8 nucleotides match TRBD2. Germline V gives CDR1 DFQATT, CDR2 SNEGSKA (reference sequence). J lost 0 bases, V lost 3 bases, and 7 bases had no gene match. This CDR3 spans 16 amino acids.

This clonotype was counted at least ten times. The chain is built from TRBV4-1 and TRBJ1-1, with D tentatively TRBD1 (5 bases). Germline-derived CDR1 and CDR2 are MGHRA and YSYEKL. The CDR3 is made up of 15 amino acids. Trimming removed 3 bases from V and 0 bases from J, with 11 bases in between. In DNA, the CDR3 is TGCGCCAGCAGCCAGACGACAGTAATGAACACTGAAGCTTTCTTT. Its protein product is CASSQTTVMNTEAFF.

The chain couples TRBV28 to TRBJ2-7, with 9 bases that match TRBD1. The CDR3 extends over 16 amino acids. Unmatched junction bases numbered 11, after V lost 6 bases and J lost 2 bases. Germline V gives CDR1 MDHEN, CDR2 SYDVKM. The CDR3 reads CASSPAGTGLTYEQYF. DNA for the CDR3: TGTGCCAGCAGCCCCGCCGGGACAGGGCTTACCTACGAGCAGTACTTC. Full variable domain (missing parts from reference TRBV28 and TRBJ2-7): DVKVTQSSRYLVKRTGEKVFLECVQDMDHENMFWYRQDPGLGLRLIYFSYDVKMKEKGDIPEGYSVSREKKERFSLILESASTNQTSMYLCASSPAGTGLTYEQYFGPGTRLTVT.

This clonotype has at least ten counts. The chain carries TRBV11-2 and TRBJ1-5; D ambiguous. Trimming took off 4 bases at V and 5 bases at J, with 6 bases between the two ends. Per the germline V gene, CDR1 is SGHAT and CDR2 is FQNNGV. There are 12 residues in the CDR3. The CDR3 loop reads CASSSNDQPQHF. DNA for the CDR3: TGTGCCAGCAGCTCGAATGATCAGCCCCAGCATTTT.

The chain joins TRBV7-8 to TRBJ2-2; TRBD1 might be the D (5 bases). CDR3 size: 17 residues. Germline V gene sequence: CDR1 SGHVS, CDR2 FQNEAQ. V dropped 3 bases and J dropped 1 base, with 15 bases sitting between them. CDR3 nucleotides: TGTGCCAGCAGCTTCGTGATGAGACAGTGGAACACCGGGGAGCTGTTTTTT. It yields the protein CASSFVMRQWNTGELFF.